This entry is about one T cell receptor (beta chain). The V gene's germline CDR1 is SGHRS and CDR2 YFSETQ. The germline V and J ends were trimmed by 2 bases and 3 bases, with 13 bases remaining between them. The CDR3 totals 15 residues. Vbeta (60) and Jbeta (13) primers were used in the PCR. The repertoire was sequenced with immunoSEQ multiplex PCR; TCRdb's copy has only in-frame clones and lacks some. This table holds roughly 140,000 clones, roughly 64% found once. This entry is derived from a study of cytomegalovirus exposure and HLA in healthy donors. This clonotype originated in a woman aged 25 to 45 in good health and CMV-seropositive. The specimen sequenced was PBMCs. The gene calls are TRBV5-1 and TRBJ2-3; D perhaps matches TRBD1 (5 bases). CDR3 residues: CASSFVGVRTDTQYF. The CDR3 DNA reads TGCGCCAGCAGCTTCGTAGGGGTGAGGACAGATACGCAGTATTTT.